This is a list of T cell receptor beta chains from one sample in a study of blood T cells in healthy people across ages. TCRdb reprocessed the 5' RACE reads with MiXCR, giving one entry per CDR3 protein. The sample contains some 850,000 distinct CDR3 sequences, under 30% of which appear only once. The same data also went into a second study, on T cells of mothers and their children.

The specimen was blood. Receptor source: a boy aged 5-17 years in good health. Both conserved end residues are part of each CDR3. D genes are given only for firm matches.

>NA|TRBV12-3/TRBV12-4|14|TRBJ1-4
CASSFYATNEKLFF
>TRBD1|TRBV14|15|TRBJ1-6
CASSQRGQSFSPLHF
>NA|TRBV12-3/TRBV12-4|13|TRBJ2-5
CASSSQGQQTQYF
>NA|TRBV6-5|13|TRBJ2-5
CASTPRVRETQYF
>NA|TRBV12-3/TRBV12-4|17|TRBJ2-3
CASSPPRGGVGTDTQYF
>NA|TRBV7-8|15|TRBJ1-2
CASSLESGGGYGYTF
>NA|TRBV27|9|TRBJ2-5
CASKEAQYF
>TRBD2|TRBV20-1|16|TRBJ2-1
CSARVSSGGSYNEQFF
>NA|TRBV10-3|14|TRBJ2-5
CAISVQGHQETQYF
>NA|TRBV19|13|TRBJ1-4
CASTGNSDEKLFF
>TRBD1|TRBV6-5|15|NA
CASSYSWDRGNEQFF
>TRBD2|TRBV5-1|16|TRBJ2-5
CASSQLTSGIQETQYF
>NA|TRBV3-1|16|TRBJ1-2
CASKGLVQGGWYGYTF
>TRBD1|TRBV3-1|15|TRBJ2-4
CASSPWGQGKNIQYF
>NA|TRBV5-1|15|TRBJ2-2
CASTTNSGGTGELFF
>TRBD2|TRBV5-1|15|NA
CASSLTSGANNEQFF
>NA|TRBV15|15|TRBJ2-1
CATSRDSASAEGQFF
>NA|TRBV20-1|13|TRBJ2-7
CSARRPPSGEQYF
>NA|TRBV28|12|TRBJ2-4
CASTPGTNIQYF
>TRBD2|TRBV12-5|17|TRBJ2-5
CASGLVLAGQLPETQYF
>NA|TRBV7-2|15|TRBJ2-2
CASSPGRGGTGELFF
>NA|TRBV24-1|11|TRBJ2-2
CATSEAGELFF
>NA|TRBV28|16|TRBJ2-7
CASSPSQGRSSYEQYF
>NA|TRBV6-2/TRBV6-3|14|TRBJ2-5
CASTKKEFWETQYF
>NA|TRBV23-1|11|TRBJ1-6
CASSQSTPLHF
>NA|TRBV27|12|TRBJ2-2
CASSLVHGELFF
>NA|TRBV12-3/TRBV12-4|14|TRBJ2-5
CASTTTEGEETQYF
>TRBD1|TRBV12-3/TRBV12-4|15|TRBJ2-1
CASSFSDRGGNEQFF
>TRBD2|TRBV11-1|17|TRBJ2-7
CASSLTSSGLPHYEQYF
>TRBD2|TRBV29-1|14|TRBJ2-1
CSVPAGGPYNEQFF
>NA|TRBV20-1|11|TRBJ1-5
CSAREVQPQHF
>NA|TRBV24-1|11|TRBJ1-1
CATSAGDEAFF
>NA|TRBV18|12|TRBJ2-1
CASSPREGEQFF
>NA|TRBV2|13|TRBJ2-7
CASSDASKYEQYF
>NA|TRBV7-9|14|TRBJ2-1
CASSFSARNNEQFF
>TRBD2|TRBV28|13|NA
CASLRGGVETQYF
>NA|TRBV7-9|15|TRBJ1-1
CASSLFQGRHTEAFF
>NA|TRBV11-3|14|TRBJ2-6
CASSSGYGANVLTF
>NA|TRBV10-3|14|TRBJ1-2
CAIRTEQGSYGYTF
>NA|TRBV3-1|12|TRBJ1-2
CASSQETRGYTF
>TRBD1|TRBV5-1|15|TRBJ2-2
CASSSATGDTGELFF
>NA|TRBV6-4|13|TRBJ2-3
CASSDESPDTQYF
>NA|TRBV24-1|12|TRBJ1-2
CATSRQDYGYTF
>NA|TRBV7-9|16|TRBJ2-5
CASSLARGGAQETQYF
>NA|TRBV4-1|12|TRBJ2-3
CASSRPRDTQYF